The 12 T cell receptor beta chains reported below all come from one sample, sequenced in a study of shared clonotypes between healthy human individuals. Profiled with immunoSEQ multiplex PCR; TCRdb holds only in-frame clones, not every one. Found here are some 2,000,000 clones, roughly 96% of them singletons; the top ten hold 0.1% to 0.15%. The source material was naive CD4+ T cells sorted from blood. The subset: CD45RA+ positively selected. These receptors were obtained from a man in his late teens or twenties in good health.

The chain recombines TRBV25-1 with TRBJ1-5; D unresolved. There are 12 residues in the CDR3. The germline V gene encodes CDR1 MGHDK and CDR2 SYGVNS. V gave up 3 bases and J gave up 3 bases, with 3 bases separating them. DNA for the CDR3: TGTGCCAGCAGTGATAACAATCAGCCCCAGCATTTT. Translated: CASSDNNQPQHF.

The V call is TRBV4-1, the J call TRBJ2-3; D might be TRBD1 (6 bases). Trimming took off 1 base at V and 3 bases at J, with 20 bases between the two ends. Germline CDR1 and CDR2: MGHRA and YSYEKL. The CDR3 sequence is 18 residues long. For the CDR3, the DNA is TGCGCCAGCAGCCAAGGGGTAGGGGGAGAGGGAAGAACAGATACGCAGTATTTT. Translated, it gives CASSQGVGGEGRTDTQYF.

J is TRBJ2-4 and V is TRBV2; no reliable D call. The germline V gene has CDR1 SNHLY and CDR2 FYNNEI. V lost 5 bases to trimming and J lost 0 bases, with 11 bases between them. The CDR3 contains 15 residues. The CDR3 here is CASSRNSIAKNIQYF. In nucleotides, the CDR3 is TGTGCCAGCAGTAGAAACAGCATAGCCAAAAACATTCAGTACTTC. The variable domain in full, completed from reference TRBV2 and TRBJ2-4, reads EPEVTQTPSHQVTQMGQEVILRCVPISNHLYFYWYRQILGQKVEFLVSFYNNEISEKSEIFDDQFSVERPDGSNFTLKIRSTKLEDSAMYFCASSRNSIAKNIQYFGAGTRLSVL.

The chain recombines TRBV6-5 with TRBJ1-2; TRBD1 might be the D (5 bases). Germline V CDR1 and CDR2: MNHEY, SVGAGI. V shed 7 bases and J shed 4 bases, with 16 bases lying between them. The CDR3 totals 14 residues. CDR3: CASKRGDHSYGYTF. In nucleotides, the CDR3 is TGTGCCAGCAAGCGGGGGGATCATAGCTATGGCTACACCTTC.

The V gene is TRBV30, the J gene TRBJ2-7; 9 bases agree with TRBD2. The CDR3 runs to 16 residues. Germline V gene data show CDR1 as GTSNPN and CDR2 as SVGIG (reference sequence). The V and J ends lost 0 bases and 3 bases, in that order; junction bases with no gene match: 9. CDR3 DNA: TGTGCCTGGAGTGTAGGTTCAGGTAGCGGGGGCTACGAGCAGTACTTC. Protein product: CAWSVGSGSGGYEQYF.

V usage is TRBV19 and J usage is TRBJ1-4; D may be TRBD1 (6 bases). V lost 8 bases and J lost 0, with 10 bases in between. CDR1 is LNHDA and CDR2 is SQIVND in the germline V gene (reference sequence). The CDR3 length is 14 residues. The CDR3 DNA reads TGTGCCAGTGCCTGGGGGCCAACTAATGAAAAACTGTTTTTT. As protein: CASAWGPTNEKLFF.

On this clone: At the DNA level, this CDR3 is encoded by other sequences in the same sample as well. The CDR3 DNA reads as TGTGCCAGCAGCTCGCAAGGATCGAACACTGAAGCTTTCTTT. Protein: CASSSQGSNTEAFF. V usage is TRBV7-2 and J usage is TRBJ1-1; D not resolved. This CDR3 has 14 amino acids. V was shortened by 4 bases and J by 1 base, with 10 bases between the two germline ends. The V gene's germline CDR1 is SGHTA and CDR2 FQGNSA.

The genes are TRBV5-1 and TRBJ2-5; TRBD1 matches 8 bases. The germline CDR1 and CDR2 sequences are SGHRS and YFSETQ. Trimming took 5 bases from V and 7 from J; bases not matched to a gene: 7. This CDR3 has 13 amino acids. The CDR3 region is CASSSGQAGTQYF. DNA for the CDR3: TGCGCCAGCAGTTCGGGACAGGCCGGGACCCAGTACTTC. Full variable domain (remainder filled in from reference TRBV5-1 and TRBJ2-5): KAGVTQTPRYLIKTRGQQVTLSCSPISGHRSVSWYQQTPGQGLQFLFEYFSETQRNKGNFPGRFSGRQFSNSRSEMNVSTLELGDSALYLCASSSGQAGTQYFGPGTRLLVL.

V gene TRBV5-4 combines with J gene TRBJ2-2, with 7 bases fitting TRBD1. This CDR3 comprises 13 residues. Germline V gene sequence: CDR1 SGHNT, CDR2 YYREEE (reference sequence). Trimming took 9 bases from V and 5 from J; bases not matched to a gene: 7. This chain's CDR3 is CATGQEVTGELFF. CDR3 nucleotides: TGTGCCACCGGACAGGAGGTAACCGGGGAGCTGTTTTTT.

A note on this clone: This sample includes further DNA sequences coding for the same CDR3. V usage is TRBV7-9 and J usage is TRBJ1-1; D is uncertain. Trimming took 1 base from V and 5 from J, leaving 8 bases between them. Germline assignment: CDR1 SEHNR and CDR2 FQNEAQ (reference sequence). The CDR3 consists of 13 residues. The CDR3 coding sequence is TGTGCCAGCAGCTTAGACGGGAGAACTGAAGCTTTCTTT. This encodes CASSLDGRTEAFF. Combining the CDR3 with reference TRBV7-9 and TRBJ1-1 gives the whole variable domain DTGVSQNPRHKITKRGQNVTFRCDPISEHNRLYWYRQTLGQGPEFLTYFQNEAQLEKSRLLSDRFSAERPKGSFSTLEIQRTEQGDSAMYLCASSLDGRTEAFFGQGTRLTVV.

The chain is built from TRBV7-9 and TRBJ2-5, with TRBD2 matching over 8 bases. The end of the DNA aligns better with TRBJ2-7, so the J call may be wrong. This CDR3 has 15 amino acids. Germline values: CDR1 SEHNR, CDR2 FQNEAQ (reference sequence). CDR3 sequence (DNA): TGTGCCAGCAGCTTAGGACTAGCGAACGGCTACGAGCAGTACTTC. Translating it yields CASSLGLANGYEQYF.

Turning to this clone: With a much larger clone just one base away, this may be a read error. The CDR3 here is CAIGTGGSPLHF. The CDR3 DNA follows: TGTGCCATCGGGACAGGGGGGTCACCCCTCCACTTT. The rearrangement joins TRBV10-3 to TRBJ1-6; 11 nucleotides line up with TRBD1. Germline V gene sequence: CDR1 ENHRY, CDR2 SYGVKD. V was clipped by 8 bases and J by 10 bases; unmatched bases: 1. CDR3 length equals 12 residues.